This is a list of T cell receptor beta chains from one sample in a study of beta chain features in type 1 diabetes. Libraries were prepared by immunoSEQ multiplex PCR; TCRdb keeps only in-frame clonotypes and omits some of them. The sample has hundreds of thousands of clones; more than 13% are singletons. Sample: naive CD4+ T cells from blood. These receptors all stem from a young man with type 1 diabetes. Each CDR3 is given with its conserved first and last residue. D genes are given only for firm matches. Part of the rows lack a size; the others show once, few, many or a class for expanded clones.

-	few	TRBV29-1	TRBJ2-1	CSVEGDSYNEQFF	TGCAGCGTTGAGGGGGATTCCTACAATGAGCAGTTCTTC
TRBD2	-	TRBV27	TRBJ2-1	CASSFWRSGGSYNEQFF	TGTGCCAGCAGTTTTTGGAGGAGCGGGGGGTCGTACAATGAGCAGTTCTTC
TRBD2	-	TRBV9	TRBJ2-3	CASSVVRSGRVGTDTQYF	TGTGCCAGCAGCGTAGTTCGTAGCGGGAGGGTAGGCACAGATACGCAGTATTTT
-	few	TRBV29-1	TRBJ1-5	CSAGIGNQPQHF	TGCAGCGCCGGCATAGGGAATCAGCCCCAGCATTTT
-	few	TRBV11-2	TRBJ2-7	CASSLLSRGGEQYF	TGTGCCAGCAGCCTACTATCGCGAGGGGGCGAGCAGTACTTC
TRBD1	-	TRBV29-1	TRBJ2-1	CSAPDRGRSSYNEQFF	TGCAGCGCCCCGGACAGGGGCAGGAGTTCCTACAATGAGCAGTTCTTC
TRBD2	-	TRBV25-1	TRBJ2-1	CASSPGTSGNNEQFF	TGTGCCAGCAGCCCCGGGACTAGCGGAAACAATGAGCAGTTCTTC
TRBD1	-	TRBV7-9	TRBJ1-1	CASSLAWGQGEAFF	TGTGCCAGCAGCTTAGCGTGGGGACAGGGAGAAGCTTTCTTT
TRBD1	few	TRBV5-1	TRBJ1-5	CASRGTGDSNQPQHF	TGCGCCAGCAGGGGAACAGGGGATAGCAATCAGCCCCAGCATTTT
-	-	TRBV20-1	TRBJ1-2	CSAPNYGYTF	TGCAGTGCCCCCAACTATGGCTACACCTTC
-	-	TRBV28	TRBJ1-1	CASSFRDLWAFF	TGTGCCAGCAGTTTTCGGGACCTCTGGGCTTTCTTT
TRBD1	few	TRBV5-4	TRBJ2-6	CASSDGTGASGANVLTF	TGTGCCAGCAGCGACGGGACAGGGGCTTCTGGGGCCAACGTCCTGACTTTC
-	-	TRBV15	TRBJ1-5	CATSRTQHNQPQHF	TGTGCCACCAGCAGGACACAGCACAATCAGCCCCAGCATTTT
-	-	TRBV18	TRBJ1-3	CASSRTARGDTIYF	TGTGCCAGCTCAAGGACAGCCCGAGGGGACACCATATATTTT
-	-	TRBV30	TRBJ2-7	CAWASTYEQYF	TGTGCCTGGGCGTCAACCTACGAGCAGTACTTC
TRBD1	-	TRBV10-1	TRBJ2-5	CASSDRGRETQYF	TGCGCCAGCAGTGACAGGGGGCGAGAGACCCAGTACTTC
-	-	TRBV27	TRBJ2-5	CASSLESGLAEETQYF	TGTGCCAGCAGTTTAGAATCGGGCTTGGCAGAAGAGACCCAGTACTTC
-	few	TRBV6-5	TRBJ2-1	CASSPASSHNEQFF	TGTGCCAGCAGTCCCGCTAGTTCCCACAATGAGCAGTTCTTC
TRBD2	-	TRBV6-5	TRBJ2-1	CATRESGRFDEQFF	TGTGCCACCCGGGAGAGCGGGAGGTTTGATGAGCAGTTCTTC
-	few	TRBV7-2	TRBJ2-7	CASSLSNGLSYEQYF	TGTGCCAGCAGCTTATCGAATGGGCTCTCCTACGAGCAGTACTTC
-	once	TRBV5-4	TRBJ1-1	CASNRDLNTEAFF	TGTGCCAGCAACAGGGACTTGAACACTGAAGCTTTCTTT
-	-	TRBV9	TRBJ2-1	CASSVLPGEQFF	TGTGCCAGCAGCGTTTTACCCGGTGAGCAGTTCTTC
-	few	TRBV2	TRBJ1-2	CASSDRLGRDGYTF	TGTGCCAGCAGTGACAGACTTGGCCGGGATGGCTACACCTTC
-	-	TRBV29-1	TRBJ2-3	CSVGQGTDTQYF	TGCAGCGTTGGGCAGGGGACAGATACGCAGTATTTT
-	-	TRBV25-1	TRBJ2-6	CASSSGANVLTF	TGTGCCAGCAGCTCTGGGGCCAACGTCCTGACTTTC
-	-	TRBV28	TRBJ2-5	CASSPTRGRQTQYF	TGTGCCAGCAGTCCGACTAGGGGACGACAGACCCAGTACTTC
-	few	TRBV14	TRBJ1-1	CASSHGGNTEAFF	TGTGCCAGCAGCCATGGCGGGAACACTGAAGCTTTCTTT
-	few	TRBV5-1	TRBJ2-5	CASSLWGAEETQYF	TGCGCCAGCAGCTTGTGGGGCGCGGAGGAGACCCAGTACTTC
TRBD2	few	TRBV2	TRBJ2-5	CASRISLAGGETQYF	TGTGCCAGCAGAATCTCCTTAGCGGGAGGGGAGACCCAGTACTTC
-	-	TRBV25-1	TRBJ1-2	CASSEGTSTVNYGYTF	TGTGCCAGCAGTGAAGGTACATCTACCGTGAACTATGGCTACACCTTC
-	few	TRBV2	TRBJ1-1	CASIKRFVIPTGEAFF	TGTGCCAGCATCAAGAGGTTCGTCATCCCCACGGGTGAAGCTTTCTTT
-	few	TRBV30	TRBJ2-1	CAWSVGVGNEQFF	TGTGCCTGGAGTGTAGGGGTGGGGAATGAGCAGTTCTTC
-	-	TRBV14	TRBJ1-1	CASSQAVNTEAFF	TGTGCCAGCAGCCAGGCAGTGAACACTGAAGCTTTCTTT
TRBD2	few	TRBV30	TRBJ2-1	CAWSALGLAERSSYNEQFF	TGTGCCTGGAGTGCCCTCGGACTAGCGGAGCGGAGCTCCTACAATGAGCAGTTCTTC
-	few	TRBV30	TRBJ1-1	CAWSAGVEAFF	TGTGCCTGGAGTGCAGGGGTGGAAGCTTTCTTT
-	few	TRBV18	TRBJ1-1	CASSPRTVDNTEAFF	TGTGCCAGCTCACCTCGGACAGTTGACAACACTGAAGCTTTCTTT
-	few	TRBV5-1	TRBJ2-5	CASSLLGGGQETQYF	TGCGCCAGCAGCTTGTTAGGAGGGGGCCAAGAGACCCAGTACTTC
TRBD1	few	TRBV15	TRBJ2-3	CATSKTTPGTGISDTQYF	TGTGCCACCAGCAAGACAACACCCGGGACAGGGATTTCAGATACGCAGTATTTT
TRBD2	few	TRBV5-1	TRBJ2-1	CASSSRSGTSDEQFF	TGCGCCAGCAGCTCACGTAGCGGGACGTCGGATGAGCAGTTCTTC
TRBD2	-	TRBV7-9	TRBJ2-7	CASSSSGGAPYF	TGTGCCAGCAGCTCCAGCGGGGGGGCCCCGTACTTC
-	-	TRBV30	TRBJ2-7	CAWARDPGEQYF	TGTGCCTGGGCCCGAGACCCCGGGGAGCAGTACTTC
-	few	TRBV19	TRBJ2-1	CASSMSTANEQFF	TGTGCCAGTAGTATGTCCACAGCTAATGAGCAGTTCTTC
-	few	TRBV5-4	TRBJ2-3	CASSSALSTDTQYF	TGTGCCAGCAGCTCTGCCCTCAGCACAGATACGCAGTATTTT